This T cell receptor (beta chain) was captured in a study of T cells expressing NK-cell markers. General study results and limits: In a handful of donors, dominant clonotypes made up about 25-65% of CD3+CD56-NKG2C+ cells.

CDR3 length: 14 amino acids. Per germline, CDR1 LNHDA and CDR2 SQIVND (reference sequence). Worth noting for this clonotype: What it binds is not known.

TCRdb re-called the 5' RACE reads and gives one entry per CDR3 protein, without DNA. The data include some 190,000 distinct CDR3 sequences; the top ten clones carry around 20%. The J gene is TRBJ2-7, the V gene TRBV19; the D call from TCRdb, TRBD1, cannot be confirmed without DNA. The receptor's source is a man aged 18-75 years in good health. The material sequenced was blood T cells: a sorted CD56 or NKG2C T cell subset, CD4+ or CD8+ T cells, or bulk PBMC T cells (not recorded which). CDR3 region: CAISGQAASYEQYF.